This is a list of T cell receptor beta chains from one sample in a study of blood T cells in healthy people across ages. A single record per CDR3 protein comes from TCRdb applying MiXCR to the 5' RACE reads. The repertoire includes about 1 million distinct CDR3 sequences, roughly 24% of them detected once, and less than 0.75% sits in the top ten. This sample also appeared in a second study, on T cells of mothers and their children.

Specimen: blood. Receptors originate from a girl aged 2 to 9 in good health. CDR3s include the opening cysteine and the closing phenylalanine or tryptophan. Fields, in order: D gene, V gene, clone size, J gene, CDR3 DNA, CDR3 protein. The D gene is left open where the match is weak. Some rows mark clone size as missing; the rest say once, few, many or name a class of expanded clone.

D: -; V: TRBV6-5; size: -; J: TRBJ2-4; DNA: TGTGCCAGCAGCGGTGCGGGCAAAAACATTCAGTACTTC; CDR3: CASSGAGKNIQYF
D: -; V: TRBV9; size: few; J: TRBJ1-2; DNA: TGTGCCAGCAGCGTTAGGACGGACTATGGCTACACCTTC; CDR3: CASSVRTDYGYTF
D: TRBD1; V: TRBV19; size: -; J: TRBJ2-3; DNA: TGTGCCAGAAGACAGGGTATCGATGCGCAGTACTTT; CDR3: CARRQGIDAQYF
D: -; V: TRBV7-9; size: -; J: TRBJ2-1; DNA: TGTGCCAGCAGCTTAGAGTTACGGGAGCAGTTCTTC; CDR3: CASSLELREQFF
D: -; V: TRBV27; size: -; J: TRBJ2-1; DNA: TGTGCCAGCAGTTTATCTCGGACTGGAAATGAGCAGTTCTTC; CDR3: CASSLSRTGNEQFF
D: TRBD2; V: TRBV7-9; size: -; J: TRBJ2-1; DNA: TGTGCCAGCAGCTTATTGAGAAGCGGGGGTGCCAATGAGCAGTTCTTC; CDR3: CASSLLRSGGANEQFF
D: -; V: TRBV7-9; size: -; J: TRBJ2-1; DNA: TGTGCCAGCAGCTTCAGAGACCCAAGGAGCAATGAGCAGTTCTTC; CDR3: CASSFRDPRSNEQFF
D: TRBD2; V: TRBV4-1; size: few; J: TRBJ2-3; DNA: TGCGCCAGCAGCCAAGACAGACTAGCGGGAGGGGAAGGTTTGGGAGATACGCAGTATTTT; CDR3: CASSQDRLAGGEGLGDTQYF
D: -; V: TRBV10-3; size: -; J: TRBJ2-7; DNA: TGTGCCACCGAGGGAACAGAGAGCTCCTACGAGCAGTACTTC; CDR3: CATEGTESSYEQYF
D: TRBD2; V: TRBV12-3/TRBV12-4; size: few; J: TRBJ2-7; DNA: TGTGCCAGCAGTCGGGAGGCGGGATTCCACGAGCAGTACTTC; CDR3: CASSREAGFHEQYF
D: -; V: TRBV7-9; size: -; J: TRBJ1-1; DNA: TGTGCCAGCAGCCATACTACAGTGAACACTGAAGCTTTCTTT; CDR3: CASSHTTVNTEAFF
D: -; V: TRBV3-1; size: few; J: TRBJ1-2; DNA: TGTGCCAGCAGCCAAGAAGGGGCGGGCCTCGAATATGGCTACACCTTC; CDR3: CASSQEGAGLEYGYTF
D: -; V: TRBV12-3/TRBV12-4; size: -; J: TRBJ2-3; DNA: TGTGCCAGCAGAATCCTTCATACGCAGTATTTT; CDR3: CASRILHTQYF
D: -; V: TRBV29-1; size: -; J: TRBJ2-5; DNA: TGCAGCGTTGTTTTGCAGGCGGGAGAGACCCAGTACTTC; CDR3: CSVVLQAGETQYF
D: -; V: TRBV14; size: -; J: TRBJ2-1; DNA: TGTGCCAGCAGCCAAGAAGTAGGAGGAGTACTGTTCTTC; CDR3: CASSQEVGGVLFF
D: -; V: TRBV20-1; size: -; J: TRBJ2-7; DNA: TGCAGTGCCTCACCCCGGACAGAAGTTATAGGATACGAGCAGTACTTC; CDR3: CSASPRTEVIGYEQYF
D: -; V: TRBV4-1; size: -; J: TRBJ1-4; DNA: TGCGCCAGCAGCCAAGAATTGGCAGGGGCCGAAAAACTGTTTTTT; CDR3: CASSQELAGAEKLFF
D: -; V: TRBV19; size: -; J: TRBJ2-7; DNA: TGTGCCAGTAGTAGCGGGATGGGCGAGCAGTACTTC; CDR3: CASSSGMGEQYF
D: TRBD1; V: TRBV7-8; size: few; J: TRBJ2-7; DNA: TGTGCCAGCACCCCCCCGGGACAGCGAGCCTACGAGCAGTACTTC; CDR3: CASTPPGQRAYEQYF
D: TRBD2; V: TRBV4-3; size: few; J: TRBJ2-1; DNA: TGCGCCAGCAGCCAAGGGGAACTAGCGGGGGAAAATGAGCAGTTCTTC; CDR3: CASSQGELAGENEQFF
D: TRBD2; V: TRBV7-2; size: -; J: TRBJ2-5; DNA: TGTGCCAGCAGCTTAGTTGGGGGGGAGGGGAAAGAGACCCAGTACTTC; CDR3: CASSLVGGEGKETQYF
D: -; V: TRBV6-5; size: -; J: TRBJ1-2; DNA: TGTGCCAGCAGTTACTCACCAGGGGACACAATTAACTATGGCTACACCTTC; CDR3: CASSYSPGDTINYGYTF
D: TRBD1; V: TRBV12-3/TRBV12-4; size: few; J: TRBJ2-7; DNA: TGTGCCAGCACCCTGGGACAGGCCGCCGAGCAGTACTTC; CDR3: CASTLGQAAEQYF
D: -; V: TRBV28; size: -; J: TRBJ2-1; DNA: TGTGCCAGCAGTTTTGGCTCTAGCAGATACAATGAGCAGTTCTTC; CDR3: CASSFGSSRYNEQFF
D: -; V: TRBV6-5; size: few; J: TRBJ2-7; DNA: TGTGCCAGCAGTTACAGAGGGGAAATTTACGAGCAGTACTTC; CDR3: CASSYRGEIYEQYF